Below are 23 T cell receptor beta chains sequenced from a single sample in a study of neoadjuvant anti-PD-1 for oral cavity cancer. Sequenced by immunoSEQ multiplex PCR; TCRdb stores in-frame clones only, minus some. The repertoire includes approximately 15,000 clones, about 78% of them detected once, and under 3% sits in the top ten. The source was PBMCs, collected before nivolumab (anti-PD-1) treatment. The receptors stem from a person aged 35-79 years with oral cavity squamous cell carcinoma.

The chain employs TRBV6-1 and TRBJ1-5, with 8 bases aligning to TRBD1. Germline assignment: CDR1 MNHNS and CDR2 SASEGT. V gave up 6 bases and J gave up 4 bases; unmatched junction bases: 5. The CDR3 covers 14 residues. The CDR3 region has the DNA TGTGCCAGCAGCAGGGGGCAAGGAAATCAGCCCCAGCATTTT. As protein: CASSRGQGNQPQHF.

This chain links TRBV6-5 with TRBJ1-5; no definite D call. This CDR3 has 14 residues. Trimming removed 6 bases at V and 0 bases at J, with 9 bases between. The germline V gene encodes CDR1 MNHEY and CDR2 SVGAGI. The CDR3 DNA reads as TGTGCCAGCAGCAAAATCTATAGCAATCAGCCCCAGCATTTT. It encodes CASSKIYSNQPQHF.

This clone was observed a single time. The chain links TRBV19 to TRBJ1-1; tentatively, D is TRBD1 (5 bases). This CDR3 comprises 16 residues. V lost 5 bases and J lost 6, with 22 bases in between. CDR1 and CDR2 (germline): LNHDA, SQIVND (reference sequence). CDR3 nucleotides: TGTGCCAGTAGTGAGTCACATAGGGGATGGCGGTCTGAAGCTTTCTTT. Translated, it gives CASSESHRGWRSEAFF.

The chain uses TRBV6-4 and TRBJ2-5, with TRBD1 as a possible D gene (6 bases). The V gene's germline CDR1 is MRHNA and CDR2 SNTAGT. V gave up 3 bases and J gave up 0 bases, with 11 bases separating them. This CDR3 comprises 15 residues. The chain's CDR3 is CASSEGGPHQETQYF. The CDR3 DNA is TGTGCCAGCAGTGAAGGGGGTCCCCACCAAGAGACCCAGTACTTC.

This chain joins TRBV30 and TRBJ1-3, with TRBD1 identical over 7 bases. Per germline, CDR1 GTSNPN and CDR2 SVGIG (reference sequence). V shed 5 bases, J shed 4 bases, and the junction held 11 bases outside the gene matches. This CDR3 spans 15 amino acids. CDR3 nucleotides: TGTGCCTGGTCTAGTCAGGGGGGAGGCGGAAACACCATATATTTT. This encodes CAWSSQGGGGNTIYF. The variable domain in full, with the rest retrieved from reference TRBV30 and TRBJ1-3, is SQTIHQWPATLVQPVGSPLSLECTVEGTSNPNLYWYRQAAGRGLQLLFYSVGIGQISSEVPQNLSASRPQDRQFILSSKKLLLSDSGFYLCAWSSQGGGGNTIYFGEGSWLTVV.

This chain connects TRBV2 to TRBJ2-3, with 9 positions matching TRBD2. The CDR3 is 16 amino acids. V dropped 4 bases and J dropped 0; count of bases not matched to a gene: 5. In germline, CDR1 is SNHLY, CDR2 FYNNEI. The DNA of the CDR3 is TGTGCCAGCAGTGGTCTAGCGGGAACTAGCACAGATACGCAGTATTTT. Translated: CASSGLAGTSTDTQYF. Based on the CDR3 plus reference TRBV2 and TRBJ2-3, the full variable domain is EPEVTQTPSHQVTQMGQEVILRCVPISNHLYFYWYRQILGQKVEFLVSFYNNEISEKSEIFDDQFSVERPDGSNFTLKIRSTKLEDSAMYFCASSGLAGTSTDTQYFGPGTRLTVL.

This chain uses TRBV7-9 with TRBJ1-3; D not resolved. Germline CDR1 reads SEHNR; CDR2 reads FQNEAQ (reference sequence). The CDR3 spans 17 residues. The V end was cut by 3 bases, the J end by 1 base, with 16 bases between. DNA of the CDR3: TGTGCCAGCAGCTTCGTCAACTTCGAAAGATCTGGAAACACCATATATTTT. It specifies CASSFVNFERSGNTIYF. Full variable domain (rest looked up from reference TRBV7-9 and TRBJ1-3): DTGVSQNPRHKITKRGQNVTFRCDPISEHNRLYWYRQTLGQGPEFLTYFQNEAQLEKSRLLSDRFSAERPKGSFSTLEIQRTEQGDSAMYLCASSFVNFERSGNTIYFGEGSWLTVV.

This CDR3 is CASSPQTGHYGYTF. The CDR3 nucleotides read TGTGCCAGCAGCCCCCAGACAGGGCACTATGGCTACACCTTC. The genes are TRBV4-2 and TRBJ1-2; TRBD1 aligns across 7 bases. V trimming: 4 bases; J trimming: 3 bases; junction bases outside the gene matches: 5. The CDR3 consists of 14 residues. Per germline, CDR1 LGHNA and CDR2 YNFKEQ.

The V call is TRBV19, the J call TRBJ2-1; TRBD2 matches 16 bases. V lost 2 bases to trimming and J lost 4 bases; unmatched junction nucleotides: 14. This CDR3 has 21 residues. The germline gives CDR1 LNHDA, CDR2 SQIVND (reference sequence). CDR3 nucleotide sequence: TGTGCCAGTAGTATACGAGGGACTAGCGGGAGGGCTCATCCAATTTACAATGAGCAGTTCTTC. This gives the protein CASSIRGTSGRAHPIYNEQFF.

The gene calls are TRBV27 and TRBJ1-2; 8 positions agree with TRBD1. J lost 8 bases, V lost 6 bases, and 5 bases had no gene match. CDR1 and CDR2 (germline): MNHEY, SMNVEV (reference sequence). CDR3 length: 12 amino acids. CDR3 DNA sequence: TGTGCCAGCAGGACAGGGGTGGCGGGCTACACCTTC. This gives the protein CASRTGVAGYTF.

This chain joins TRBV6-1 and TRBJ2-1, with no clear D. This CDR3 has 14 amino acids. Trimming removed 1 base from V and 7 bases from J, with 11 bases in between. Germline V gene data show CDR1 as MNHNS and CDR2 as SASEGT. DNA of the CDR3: TGTGCCAGCAGTGAAGGGCAGGTATGGAATGAGCAGTTCTTC. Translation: CASSEGQVWNEQFF.

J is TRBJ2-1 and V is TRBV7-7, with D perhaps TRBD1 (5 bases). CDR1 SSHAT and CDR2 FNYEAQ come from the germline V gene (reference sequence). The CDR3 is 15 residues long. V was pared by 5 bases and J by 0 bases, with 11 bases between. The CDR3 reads CASSTGHLSYNEQFF. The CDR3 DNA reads TGTGCCAGCAGCACCGGACACCTCTCCTACAATGAGCAGTTCTTC.

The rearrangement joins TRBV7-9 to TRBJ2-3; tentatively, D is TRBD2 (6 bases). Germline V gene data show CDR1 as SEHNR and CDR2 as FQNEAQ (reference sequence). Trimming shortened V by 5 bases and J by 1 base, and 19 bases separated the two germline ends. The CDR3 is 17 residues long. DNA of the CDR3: TGTGCCAGCAGCCCATACCGGTTGGCTAGCGGCACAGATACGCAGTATTTT. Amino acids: CASSPYRLASGTDTQYF.

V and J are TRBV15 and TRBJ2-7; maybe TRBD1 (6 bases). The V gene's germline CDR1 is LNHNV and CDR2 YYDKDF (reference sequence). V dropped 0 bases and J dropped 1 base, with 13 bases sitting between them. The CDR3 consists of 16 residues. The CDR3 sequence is CATSREKGHISYEQYF. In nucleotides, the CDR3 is TGTGCCACCAGCAGAGAGAAGGGACACATTTCCTACGAGCAGTACTTC.

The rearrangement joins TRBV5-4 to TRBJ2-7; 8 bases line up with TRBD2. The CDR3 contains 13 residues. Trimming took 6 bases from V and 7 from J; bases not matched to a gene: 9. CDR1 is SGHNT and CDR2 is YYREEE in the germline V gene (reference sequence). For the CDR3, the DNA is TGTGCCAGCAACTATGAAACGGGGGGGGAGCAGTACTTC. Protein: CASNYETGGEQYF.

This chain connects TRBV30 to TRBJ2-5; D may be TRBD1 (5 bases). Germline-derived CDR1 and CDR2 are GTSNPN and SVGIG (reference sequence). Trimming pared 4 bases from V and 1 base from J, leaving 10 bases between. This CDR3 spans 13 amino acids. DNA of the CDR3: TGTGCCTGGACAGGGTTTTTCCAAGAGACCCAGTACTTC. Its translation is CAWTGFFQETQYF.

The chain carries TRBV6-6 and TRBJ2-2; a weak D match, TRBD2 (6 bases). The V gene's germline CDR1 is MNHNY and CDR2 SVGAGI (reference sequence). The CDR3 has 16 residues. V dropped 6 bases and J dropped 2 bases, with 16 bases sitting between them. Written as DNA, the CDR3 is TGTGCCAGCAGAACGACTAGTTGGTACAACACCGGGGAGCTGTTTTTT. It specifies CASRTTSWYNTGELFF.

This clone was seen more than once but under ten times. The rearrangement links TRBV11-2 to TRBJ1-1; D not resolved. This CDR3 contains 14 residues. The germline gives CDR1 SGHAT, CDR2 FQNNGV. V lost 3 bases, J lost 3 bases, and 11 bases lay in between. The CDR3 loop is CASSFEGRDTEAFF. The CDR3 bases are TGTGCCAGCAGCTTCGAGGGAAGAGACACTGAAGCTTTCTTT.

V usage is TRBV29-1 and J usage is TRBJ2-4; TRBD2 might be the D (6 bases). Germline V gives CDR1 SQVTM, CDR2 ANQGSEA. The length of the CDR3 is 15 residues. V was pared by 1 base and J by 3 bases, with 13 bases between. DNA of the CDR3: TGCAGCGTTGAAGTACCGGGAGTTAACAAAAACATTCAGTACTTC. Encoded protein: CSVEVPGVNKNIQYF.

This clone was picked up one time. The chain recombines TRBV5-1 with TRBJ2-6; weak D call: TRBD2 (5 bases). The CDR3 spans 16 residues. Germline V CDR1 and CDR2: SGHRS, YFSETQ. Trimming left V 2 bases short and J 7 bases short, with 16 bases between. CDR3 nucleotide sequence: TGCGCCAGCAGCTTTACTACGGGGAGACAAGCCAACGTCCTGACTTTC. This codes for CASSFTTGRQANVLTF. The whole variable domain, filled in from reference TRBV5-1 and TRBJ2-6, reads KAGVTQTPRYLIKTRGQQVTLSCSPISGHRSVSWYQQTPGQGLQFLFEYFSETQRNKGNFPGRFSGRQFSNSRSEMNVSTLELGDSALYLCASSFTTGRQANVLTFGAGSRLTVL.

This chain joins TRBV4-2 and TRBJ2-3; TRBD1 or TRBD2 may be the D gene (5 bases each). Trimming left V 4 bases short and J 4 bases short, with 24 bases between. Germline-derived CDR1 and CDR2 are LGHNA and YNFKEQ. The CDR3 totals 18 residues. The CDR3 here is CASSPFDTGILGADTQYF. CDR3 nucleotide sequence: TGTGCCAGCAGCCCCTTCGATACCGGGATCCTAGGGGCAGATACGCAGTATTTT.

The CDR3 is CASRTGALEAFF. The CDR3 DNA reads TGTGCCAGCAGAACGGGGGCGCTTGAAGCTTTCTTT. The gene calls are TRBV6-5 and TRBJ1-1, with D possibly being TRBD1 (6 bases). The CDR3 extends over 12 amino acids. In germline, CDR1 is MNHEY, CDR2 SVGAGI. Trimming pared 6 bases from V and 7 bases from J, leaving 12 bases between.

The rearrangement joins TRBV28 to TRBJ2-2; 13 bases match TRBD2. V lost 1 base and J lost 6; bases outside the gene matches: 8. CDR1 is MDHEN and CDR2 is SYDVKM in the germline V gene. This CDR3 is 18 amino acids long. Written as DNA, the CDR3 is TGTGCCAGCAGTTTATTGAGCTGGACTAGCGGGAGCGCCGGGGAGCTGTTTTTT. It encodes CASSLLSWTSGSAGELFF.